This T cell receptor (beta chain) was documented in a study of T cell repertoires in cytomegalovirus infection. The V end lost 5 bases, the J end lost 0 bases, and 11 bases lay between the germline ends. In germline, CDR1 is LNHDA, CDR2 SQIVND (reference sequence). The CDR3 consists of 14 residues. On this clonotype itself: Its antigen is still unknown.

TCRdb itself ran the reads through MiXCR, one entry per CDR3 protein. The sample carries about a million distinct CDR3 sequences, roughly a third recorded once. V and J are TRBV19 and TRBJ2-7; no firm D call. The source of this sequence is a human donor in good health (CMV status not recorded). Some clones in this sample may be carry-over from other donors' samples. This material consisted of cultured CD8+ T cells from PBMCs, taken from culture after CMV antigen stimulation. The CDR3 nucleotides read TGTGCCAGTAGTTGGTCCAAAAACTCCTACGAGCAGTACTTC. Its translation: CASSWSKNSYEQYF.